This passage covers 13 T cell receptor beta chains from one sample sequenced in a study of CD8 T cells in ankylosing spondylitis. The study's findings and limits: A TCR beta motif of roughly 8 highly homologous variants appeared characteristic of ankylosing spondylitis blood.

TCRdb re-called the 5' RACE reads with MiXCR, one entry per CDR3 protein. The top ten hold around 20% of the sample, which has under 950,000 distinct CDR3 sequences, 15% to 20% seen once. The antigens for these receptors are not known. The sequencing input was blood, either unsorted or a sorted T cell fraction (not recorded which). Source of these receptors: a male donor with ankylosing spondylitis.

This clonotype has only a few counts. The rearrangement links TRBV5-1 to TRBJ2-1; D is possibly TRBD2 (7 bases). The CDR3 extends over 14 amino acids. Germline assignment: CDR1 SGHRS and CDR2 YFSETQ. Trimming removed 1 base from V and 8 bases from J, with 13 bases in between. CDR3 DNA sequence: TGCGCCAGCAGCTTGACAACGGGGGGCTATGAGCAGTTCTTC. Its protein is CASSLTTGGYEQFF.

This clonotype was detected ten times or more. V gene TRBV29-1 combines with J gene TRBJ2-7; 7 bases are shared with TRBD1. The CDR3 totals 12 residues. Per the germline V gene, CDR1 is SQVTM and CDR2 is ANQGSEA. Trimming cost V 3 bases and J 3 bases; bases outside gene matches: 2. The CDR3 region is CSVEGQNYEQYF. CDR3 coding DNA: TGCAGCGTTGAGGGACAGAACTACGAGCAGTACTTC.

This clonotype has at least ten counts. At one boundary the junction diverges from the germline segment, which might be a read error. The rearrangement joins TRBV12-3 or TRBV12-4 to TRBJ1-1; no reliable D call. This CDR3 is built from 11 residues. The CDR3 is CASSLGAEAFF. The CDR3 DNA reads TGTGCCAGCAGCTTAGGCGCTGAAGCTTTCTTT.

V is TRBV27 and J is TRBJ2-1; perhaps TRBD1 as D (5 bases). Trimming took off 6 bases at V and 6 bases at J, with 15 bases between the two ends. The V gene's germline CDR1 is MNHEY and CDR2 SMNVEV (reference sequence). The CDR3 extends over 14 amino acids. CDR3 in amino acids: CASSPLGAANEQFF. CDR3 nucleotide sequence: TGTGCCAGCAGCCCACTTGGGGCGGCCAATGAGCAGTTCTTC.

This clonotype was found a few times. V and J are TRBV20-1 and TRBJ1-6; tentative D call: TRBD1 (6 bases). V lost 7 bases, J lost 6 bases, and 16 bases lay in between. Germline V gene lookup returns CDR1 DFQATT and CDR2 SNEGSKA (reference sequence). The CDR3 is made up of 14 amino acids. Here the CDR3 reads CSVPEGTLNSPLHF. The CDR3 DNA is TGCAGTGTGCCCGAGGGGACACTTAATTCACCCCTCCACTTT.

This clonotype turned up a few times. The chain links TRBV6-1 to TRBJ1-4; D possibly corresponds to TRBD1 (6 bases). From germline, CDR1 is MNHNS and CDR2 SASEGT. The CDR3 sequence is 14 residues long. V shed 8 bases and J shed 7 bases, with 17 bases lying between them. The CDR3 DNA sequence: TGTGCCAGCGGGAAAAGCAGGGGAGGTGAAAAACTGTTTTTT. Protein product: CASGKSRGGEKLFF.

This clonotype appeared a few times. The J gene is TRBJ2-6, the V gene TRBV6-4, with D uncertain. Between the trimmed V and J ends, which lost 0 bases and 1 base, there was a span of 7 bases. This CDR3 has 16 amino acids. The germline V gene has CDR1 MRHNA and CDR2 SNTAGT. The CDR3 DNA sequence: TGTGCCAGCAGTGACTCATCCCGGTCTGGGGCCAACGTCCTGACTTTC. It specifies CASSDSSRSGANVLTF.

V usage is TRBV6-5 and J usage is TRBJ1-2, with D unresolved. V dropped 0 bases and J dropped 4 bases, with 18 bases sitting between them. The CDR3 runs to 17 residues. Germline CDR1 reads MNHEY; CDR2 reads SVGAGI. Here the CDR3 reads CASSYSSTGERAYGYTF. CDR3 sequence (DNA): TGTGCCAGCAGTTACTCGAGTACTGGGGAGAGGGCCTATGGCTACACCTTC.

This clonotype was seen at least ten times. CDR3: CATSRTGDSYNEQFF. In DNA form, the CDR3 reads TGTGCCACCAGCAGGACAGGGGACTCCTACAATGAGCAGTTCTTC. The V call is TRBV15, the J call TRBJ2-1; 8 bases map to TRBD1. This CDR3 has 15 amino acids. Germline V gene lookup returns CDR1 LNHNV and CDR2 YYDKDF (reference sequence). V shed 3 bases, J shed 0 bases, and the junction held 1 base outside the gene matches.

This clonotype showed up just a few times. Here the CDR3 reads CAISDDRGLPAFF. The CDR3 DNA is TGTGCCATCAGTGATGACAGGGGGTTGCCCGCTTTCTTT. This sequence joins TRBV10-3 and TRBJ1-1; 9 bases are shared with TRBD1. This CDR3 has 13 amino acids. Trimming cost V 3 bases and J 11 bases; bases outside gene matches: 7. CDR1 and CDR2 (germline): ENHRY, SYGVKD.

This clonotype was seen a few times. DNA of the CDR3: TGTGCCAGCAGTTATAAAGCGGGAGGGCCGCACGAGCAGTACTTC. Amino acid sequence: CASSYKAGGPHEQYF. The V and J genes are TRBV6-5 and TRBJ2-7; TRBD2 matches at 10 bases. After removal of 3 bases from V and 5 bases from J, the junction contained 7 bases not matched to a gene. The CDR3 length is 15 residues. The V gene's germline CDR1 is MNHEY and CDR2 SVGAGI.

This chain connects TRBV30 to TRBJ2-3, with D perhaps TRBD2 (5 bases). Trimming left V 5 bases short and J 0 bases short, with 12 bases between. CDR3 size: 14 residues. Germline V gene sequence: CDR1 GTSNPN, CDR2 SVGIG (reference sequence). The chain's CDR3 is CAWSRGISTDTQYF. As DNA, the CDR3 is TGTGCCTGGTCTAGAGGGATCAGCACAGATACGCAGTATTTT.

This clonotype has more than one count but fewer than ten. The chain is built from TRBV21-1 and TRBJ2-2. TRBV21-1 is reported as a pseudogene. This CDR3 has 14 amino acids. The CDR3 coding sequence is TGTGCCAGCAGCAAGGGGGCGCACACCGGGGAGCTGTTTTTT. Translated: CASSKGAHTGELFF.